Listed below are T cell receptor beta chains from one sample, sequenced in a study of blood T cell repertoires in COVID-19. Generated by immunoSEQ multiplex PCR, the TCRdb table keeps only in-frame clones and is missing some. The data hold fewer than 300,000 clones, with 82% observed a single time. The sample was PBMCs or T cells enriched from blood (not recorded which). Receptors were obtained from a man aged 40-49 years who had been exposed to COVID-19. Each CDR3 is given with its conserved first and last residue. The D gene is left open where the match is weak. Clone size appears in some rows only: once, few, many, or a class for an expanded clone.

d_call	clone_size	cdr3_length	v_call	j_call	cdr3_aa	cdr3_nt
-	-	16	TRBV10-3	TRBJ2-6	CAIHDEYTQGANVLTF	TGTGCCATCCACGACGAGTATACACAGGGGGCCAACGTCCTGACTTTC
-	-	12	TRBV19	TRBJ1-2	CASSMGARGYTF	TGTGCCAGTAGTATGGGGGCGCGAGGCTACACCTTC
TRBD1	-	14	TRBV24-1	TRBJ2-1	CATSGDSFNNEQFF	TGTGCCACCAGCGGGGACAGCTTTAACAATGAGCAGTTCTTC
TRBD1	-	15	TRBV30	TRBJ2-5	CAWMGTALRGKTQYF	TGTGCCTGGATGGGGACAGCCCTAAGGGGAAAGACCCAGTACTTC
-	few	13	TRBV9	TRBJ1-2	CASSQSSGYGYTF	TGTGCCAGCAGCCAATCCTCGGGGTATGGCTACACCTTC
-	-	13	TRBV5-1	TRBJ2-1	CASSLVIGAEQFF	TGCGCCAGCAGCTTGGTTATCGGTGCTGAGCAGTTCTTC
-	once	15	TRBV11-1	TRBJ2-5	CASSLVDRTEETQYF	TGTGCCAGCAGTTTGGTCGACAGGACTGAAGAGACCCAGTACTTC
TRBD1	-	14	TRBV24-1	TRBJ2-2	CATSGGQGVGELFF	TGTGCCACCAGTGGGGGACAGGGGGTCGGGGAGCTGTTTTTT
TRBD2	-	13	TRBV12-5	TRBJ2-1	CASGLNSGSRSFF	TGTGCTAGTGGTTTGAATAGCGGGAGTAGGTCGTTCTTC
TRBD2	many	17	TRBV4-1	TRBJ2-7	CASSQGVAGGPGYEQYF	TGCGCCAGCAGCCAAGGGGTCGCGGGAGGGCCCGGGTACGAGCAGTACTTC
-	-	18	TRBV7-9	TRBJ2-2	CASSQPTSGTGISGELFF	TGTGCCAGCAGCCAACCTACCTCCGGTACGGGGATATCCGGGGAGCTGTTTTTT
-	-	14	TRBV7-9	TRBJ1-2	CASSLRSGDYGYTF	TGTGCCAGCAGCTTAAGATCAGGGGACTATGGCTACACCTTC
TRBD2	once	17	TRBV5-4	TRBJ2-3	CASSQGLAGGITDTQYF	TGTGCCAGCAGCCAGGGACTAGCGGGAGGGATCACAGATACGCAGTATTTT
TRBD1	-	15	TRBV7-3	TRBJ1-2	CASSLSGRDRSGYTF	TGTGCCAGCAGCTTGAGCGGAAGGGACAGATCTGGCTACACCTTC
-	few	13	TRBV7-3	TRBJ2-7	CASSLAAPYEQYF	TGTGCCAGCAGCTTGGCGGCCCCCTACGAGCAGTACTTC
TRBD1	-	18	TRBV27	TRBJ1-1	CASSWTGGASFSFTEAFF	TGTGCCAGCAGTTGGACAGGGGGCGCGAGCTTTTCGTTCACTGAAGCTTTCTTT
-	-	12	TRBV3-1/TRBV3-2	TRBJ2-5	CASSPQVETQYF	TGTGCCAGCAGCCCCCAGGTGGAGACCCAGTACTTC
-	-	15	TRBV15	TRBJ2-7	CATSRDVAVAYEQYF	TGTGCCACCAGCAGAGATGTTGCGGTCGCCTACGAGCAGTACTTC
TRBD1	-	16	TRBV19	TRBJ1-3	CASRRRGPDSGNTIYF	TGTGCCAGTCGAAGGAGGGGGCCAGATTCTGGAAACACCATATATTTT
-	few	15	TRBV4-1	TRBJ2-2	CASSPQTAGTGELFF	TGCGCCAGCAGCCCTCAAACCGCGGGGACCGGGGAGCTGTTTTTT
-	once	13	TRBV18	TRBJ1-1	CASSPRDTPEAFF	TGTGCCAGCTCACCCCGAGACACCCCTGAAGCTTTCTTT
TRBD2	-	14	TRBV27	TRBJ2-5	CASMDAGGLETQYF	TGTGCCAGCATGGACGCGGGAGGGCTAGAGACCCAGTACTTC
TRBD1	-	16	TRBV10-1	TRBJ1-1	CASPPWTGTKYTEAFF	TGCGCCAGCCCACCTTGGACAGGAACGAAGTACACTGAAGCTTTCTTT
-	-	13	TRBV7-8	TRBJ2-1	CASSFGTHNEQFF	TGTGCCAGCAGCTTTGGGACTCACAATGAGCAGTTCTTC
TRBD1	-	18	TRBV9	TRBJ2-1	CASSVAPPGQGGNDEQFF	TGTGCCAGCAGCGTAGCCCCCCCGGGACAGGGGGGGAATGATGAGCAGTTCTTC
TRBD1	-	13	TRBV18	TRBJ2-1	CASSRTGWDEQFF	TGTGCCAGCTCGCGGACAGGGTGGGATGAGCAGTTCTTC
-	-	15	TRBV9	TRBJ2-2	CASSVDGGSTGELFF	TGTGCCAGCAGCGTAGATGGGGGGAGCACCGGGGAGCTGTTTTTT
TRBD1	-	15	TRBV24-1	TRBJ2-5	CATSDPGTGLETQYF	TGTGCCACCAGTGATCCCGGGACAGGGTTGGAGACCCAGTACTTC
TRBD1	-	14	TRBV30	TRBJ1-1	CAWRGQGPNTEAFF	TGTGCCTGGAGGGGACAGGGGCCCAACACTGAAGCTTTCTTT
-	-	16	TRBV5-1	TRBJ1-5	CASSPLGGATNQPQHF	TGCGCCAGCAGCCCTCTTGGTGGGGCTACAAATCAGCCCCAGCATTTT
TRBD1	-	14	TRBV9	TRBJ1-4	CASSRYRGNEKLFF	TGTGCCAGCAGCAGGTACAGGGGGAATGAAAAACTGTTTTTT
-	-	16	TRBV6-5	TRBJ2-2	CASSYSRAFAGGELFF	TGTGCCAGCAGTTACTCGAGGGCGTTCGCGGGAGGGGAGCTGTTTTTT
-	-	12	TRBV18	TRBJ1-1	CASSPEGVDAFF	TGTGCCAGCTCACCGGAAGGGGTAGACGCTTTCTTT
-	-	15	TRBV5-1	TRBJ1-1	CASSLTEFMNTEAFF	TGCGCCAGCAGCTTGACAGAATTCATGAACACTGAAGCTTTCTTT
-	-	13	TRBV14	TRBJ2-3	CASSQDEGDTQYF	TGTGCCAGCAGCCAAGATGAGGGAGATACGCAGTATTTT
TRBD2	-	13	TRBV7-9	TRBJ2-1	CASISSGRGEQFF	TGTGCCAGCATCAGTAGCGGGAGAGGTGAGCAGTTCTTC
TRBD1	-	13	TRBV10-2	TRBJ1-6	CAAQDRVNSPLHF	TGCGCCGCGCAGGACAGGGTAAATTCACCCCTCCACTTT
-	-	15	TRBV6-5	TRBJ2-2	CASGSNLWNTGELFF	TGTGCCAGCGGGAGTAATCTATGGAACACCGGGGAGCTGTTTTTT
TRBD1	-	17	TRBV11-2	TRBJ1-6	CASSSRTGGSYNSPLHF	TGTGCCAGCAGTTCCCGGACAGGGGGTTCCTATAATTCACCCCTCCACTTT
-	-	16	TRBV5-1	TRBJ1-4	CASSQALGRPNEKLFF	TGCGCCAGCAGCCAAGCCTTGGGCCGACCTAATGAAAAACTGTTTTTT
TRBD1	-	15	TRBV5-4	TRBJ2-1	CASSIGQGSYNEQFF	TGTGCCAGCAGCATCGGACAGGGGTCCTACAATGAGCAGTTCTTC
-	many	15	TRBV3-1/TRBV3-2	TRBJ2-7	CASSLQPNPSYEQYF	TGTGCCAGCAGCCTACAGCCAAACCCCTCCTACGAGCAGTACTTC
TRBD1	-	14	TRBV6-5	TRBJ2-1	CASSYKQGVHEQFF	TGTGCCAGCAGTTACAAACAGGGGGTTCATGAGCAGTTCTTC
TRBD2	-	17	TRBV19	TRBJ2-2	CASGTGTSGTLTGELFF	TGTGCCAGTGGCACTGGGACTAGCGGGACCCTCACCGGGGAGCTGTTTTTT
TRBD2	-	16	TRBV10-1	TRBJ2-7	CASSKTGTSGSYEQYF	TGCGCCAGCAGCAAGACCGGGACTAGCGGGAGTTACGAGCAGTACTTC
TRBD2	-	14	TRBV27	TRBJ2-7	CASRAGTSGYEQYF	TGTGCCAGCAGAGCCGGGACTAGCGGATACGAGCAGTACTTC
TRBD1	-	15	TRBV6-5	TRBJ2-2	CASNPQGAHAGELFF	TGTGCCAGCAACCCACAGGGGGCGCACGCCGGGGAGCTGTTTTTT
-	-	15	TRBV18	TRBJ1-6	CASSPSDRGNSPLHF	TGTGCCAGCTCACCATCTGACCGAGGGAATTCACCCCTCCACTTT
-	few	17	TRBV19	TRBJ1-2	CASSTHRAQGRNYGYTF	TGTGCCAGTAGTACCCATCGCGCGCAGGGAAGGAACTATGGCTACACCTTC
-	-	13	TRBV4-1	TRBJ2-3	CASSQGGLDTQYF	TGCGCCAGCAGCCAAGGCGGATTAGATACGCAGTATTTT
TRBD2	-	17	TRBV27	TRBJ2-7	CASSRPGLAGGRNEQYF	TGTGCCAGCAGTAGACCGGGACTAGCGGGAGGAAGGAACGAGCAGTACTTC
-	-	17	TRBV27	TRBJ2-5	CASKRWAGTSPQETQYF	TGTGCCAGCAAAAGGTGGGCAGGCACGTCGCCCCAAGAGACCCAGTACTTC